These 13 T cell receptor beta chains came from one sample sequenced in a study of early T cells in non-severe SARS-CoV-2 infection. MiXCR was run by TCRdb on the 5' RACE reads, yielding one entry per CDR3 protein. The profile shows about 100,000 distinct CDR3 sequences, around 14% of them singletons. The specimen sequenced was whole blood. Receptors were obtained from an adult who was a healthcare worker with PCR-confirmed SARS-CoV-2 infection or an uninfected control (not recorded which).

This clonotype was picked up a small number of times. The chain links TRBV2 to TRBJ1-5, with TRBD1 as a possible D gene (5 bases). Germline lookup yields CDR1 SNHLY and CDR2 FYNNEI. CDR3 size: 15 residues. The V and J ends lost 6 bases and 2 bases respectively, with 14 bases between them. The chain's CDR3 is CASRAGGSGNQPQHF. In DNA, the CDR3 is TGTGCCAGCAGGGCTGGGGGGAGTGGCAATCAGCCCCAGCATTTT.

This clonotype was seen many times. The chain has TRBV6-2 or TRBV6-3 and TRBJ1-6, with D uncertain. With 4 bases removed from V and 7 bases from J, the gap between germline ends came to 14 bases. The CDR3 consists of 15 residues. Germline V gives CDR1 MNHEY, CDR2 SVGEGT. The CDR3 loop is CASSSPRLGNSPLHF. DNA of the CDR3: TGTGCCAGCAGTTCCCCTCGGTTGGGAAATTCACCCCTCCACTTT.

This clonotype has more than one count but fewer than ten. The chain uses TRBV10-2 and TRBJ1-1; D perhaps matches TRBD1 (5 bases). This CDR3 is 13 amino acids long. Germline V lookup: CDR1 WSHSY, CDR2 SAAADI. V was shortened by 6 bases and J by 3 bases, with 11 bases between the two germline ends. The chain's CDR3 is CASSAYRYTEAFF. The CDR3 bases are TGCGCCAGCAGCGCCTACAGGTACACTGAAGCTTTCTTT.

This clonotype has a count of ten or more. The chain links TRBV19 to TRBJ2-6; 12 nucleotides agree with TRBD2. Trimming cost V 5 bases and J 2 bases; bases outside gene matches: 7. Germline V gene data show CDR1 as LNHDA and CDR2 as SQIVND (reference sequence). The CDR3 consists of 18 residues. The CDR3 coding sequence is TGTGCCAGTAGTTCGTCTAGCGGGGGGGCTACTGGGGCCAACGTCCTGACTTTC. Protein sequence: CASSSSSGGATGANVLTF. Full variable domain (rest looked up from reference TRBV19 and TRBJ2-6): DGGITQSPKYLFRKEGQNVTLSCEQNLNHDAMYWYRQDPGQGLRLIYYSQIVNDFQKGDIAEGYSVSREKKESFPLTVTSAQKNPTAFYLCASSSSSGGATGANVLTFGAGSRLTVL.

The J gene is TRBJ1-1, the V gene TRBV6-6; D possibly corresponds to TRBD1 (6 bases). Per the germline V gene, CDR1 is MNHNY and CDR2 is SVGAGI (reference sequence). Trimming cost V 6 bases and J 0 bases, with 14 bases left between them. The CDR3 runs 15 residues. This CDR3 reads CASSTRTDLNTEAFF. The CDR3 bases are TGTGCCAGCAGCACCAGGACAGACTTGAACACTGAAGCTTTCTTT.

The chain employs TRBV2 and TRBJ1-3; TRBD1 agrees at 8 bases. CDR3 size: 14 residues. Germline trimming cut 11 bases from V and 0 bases from J; bases unmatched to any gene: 6. The germline CDR1 and CDR2 sequences are SNHLY and FYNNEI. The CDR3 sequence is CAGQGSLSGNTIYF. CDR3 sequence (DNA): TGTGCCGGACAGGGTAGCCTCTCTGGAAACACCATATATTTT.

The sample holds many counts of this clonotype. The chain joins TRBV28 to TRBJ2-5; D is unclear. From germline, CDR1 is MDHEN and CDR2 SYDVKM. The CDR3 is made up of 13 amino acids. V shed 7 bases and J shed 5 bases, with 14 bases lying between them. CDR3 amino acids: CASILEQTETQYF. DNA for the CDR3: TGTGCCAGCATCCTGGAGCAGACGGAGACCCAGTACTTC.

This clonotype was counted at least ten times. The chain uses TRBV7-2 and TRBJ2-7, with D perhaps assigned TRBD1 or TRBD2 (5 bases each). This CDR3 is built from 15 residues. The ends were cut back, 3 bases at V and 0 bases at J, with 12 bases in the middle. Germline V lookup: CDR1 SGHTA, CDR2 FQGNSA. CDR3 residues: CASSFGTSVSYEQYF. Here the CDR3 DNA reads TGTGCCAGCAGCTTTGGGACCTCCGTCTCCTACGAGCAGTACTTC.

The rearrangement links TRBV12-3 or TRBV12-4 to TRBJ2-4; tentative D call: TRBD2 (5 bases). The CDR3 runs to 13 residues. Trimming removed 6 bases at V and 9 bases at J, with 15 bases between. In DNA form, the CDR3 reads TGTGCCAGCAGGCCTACTAGATCCGGCATTCAGTACTTC. Its translation: CASRPTRSGIQYF.

In its sample, this clonotype was seen many times. The V gene is TRBV20-1, the J gene TRBJ2-3; 7 bases agree with TRBD2. The CDR3 has 17 residues. Germline V gives CDR1 DFQATT, CDR2 SNEGSKA (reference sequence). V gave up 2 bases and J gave up 0 bases; unmatched junction bases: 11. The chain's CDR3 is CSARYLPSGQSTDTQYF. DNA of the CDR3: TGCAGTGCTAGATATCTCCCTAGCGGCCAAAGCACAGATACGCAGTATTTT.

This clonotype has ten or more counts. The J gene is TRBJ1-3, the V gene TRBV18; D remains unclear. V lost 3 bases to trimming and J lost 0 bases, with 6 bases between them. The germline V gene has CDR1 KGHSH and CDR2 LQKENI. The CDR3 contains 14 residues. CDR3 amino acids: CASSPGLSGNTIYF. For the CDR3, the DNA is TGTGCCAGCTCACCGGGCCTCTCTGGAAACACCATATATTTT.

In its sample, this clonotype was seen many times. The genes are TRBV4-3 and TRBJ2-5; possible D gene TRBD1, 5 bases. The CDR3 has 16 residues. Germline loops: CDR1 LGHNA, CDR2 YSLEER. Trimming took 4 bases from V and 3 from J, leaving 18 bases between them. The chain's CDR3 is CASSPGRGRAKETQYF. CDR3 DNA sequence: TGCGCCAGCAGCCCGGGTCGTGGCAGGGCAAAAGAGACCCAGTACTTC.

This chain links TRBV7-9 with TRBJ2-3; 8 positions match TRBD2. With 5 bases clipped from V and 9 bases from J, the junction kept 10 bases outside the gene matches. CDR1 SEHNR and CDR2 FQNEAQ come from the germline V gene (reference sequence). CDR3 length equals 14 residues. CDR3 residues: CASSIYRRGDTQYF. CDR3 sequence (DNA): TGTGCCAGCAGCATATACAGGCGGGGGGACACGCAGTATTTT.